The clone carrying this T cell receptor (beta chain) has at least ten counts. The antigen is not known. This specimen belongs to a study of T-cell reconstitution after alpha-beta-depleted transplantation in children. Study-wide points: Newly produced T cells mostly provided counts and TCRbeta diversity after one year, as hyperexpanded clones declined.

Preparation of the TCRbeta library used unique molecular identifiers. Each CDR3 protein gets one entry after TCRdb re-called the PCR reads with MiXCR. The sample contains about 200,000 distinct CDR3 sequences, over 15% of which appear only once. The receptor was isolated from a male patient between 2 and 9 years old who had a stem cell transplant for acute lymphoblastic leukemia, so the T cells may come from the graft donor. Sequencing used PBMCs, mostly from graft donor cells, obtained 360 days after TCRalphabeta/CD19-depleted stem cell transplant.

In DNA form, the CDR3 reads TGCGCCAGCAGTGAAAGTAGGGGAGGGACCGGGGAGCTGTTTTTT. It yields the protein CASSESRGGTGELFF. V usage is TRBV10-1 and J usage is TRBJ2-2, with 7 positions matching TRBD2. The CDR3 spans 15 residues. Trimming took 3 bases from V and 5 from J; bases not matched to a gene: 6. Germline loops: CDR1 WNHNN, CDR2 SYGVQD (reference sequence).